The source of this T cell receptor beta chain is a study of blood T cell repertoires in COVID-19. The CDR3 contains 12 residues. Germline V CDR1 and CDR2: SGHDT, YYEEEE. The V end was cut by 0 bases, the J end by 8 bases, with 6 bases between. Produced via immunoSEQ multiplex PCR; TCRdb's table is partial and in-frame only. The table lists about 180,000 clones, 80% to 90% of them singletons. This clonotype originated in a man aged 18 to 29 who had recovered from COVID-19. Sequencing was carried out using peripheral blood. The rearrangement links TRBV5-6 to TRBJ2-1; D is ambiguous. CDR3 protein: CASSLVEDEQFF. The DNA of the CDR3 is TGTGCCAGCAGCTTGGTTGAGGATGAGCAGTTCTTC.